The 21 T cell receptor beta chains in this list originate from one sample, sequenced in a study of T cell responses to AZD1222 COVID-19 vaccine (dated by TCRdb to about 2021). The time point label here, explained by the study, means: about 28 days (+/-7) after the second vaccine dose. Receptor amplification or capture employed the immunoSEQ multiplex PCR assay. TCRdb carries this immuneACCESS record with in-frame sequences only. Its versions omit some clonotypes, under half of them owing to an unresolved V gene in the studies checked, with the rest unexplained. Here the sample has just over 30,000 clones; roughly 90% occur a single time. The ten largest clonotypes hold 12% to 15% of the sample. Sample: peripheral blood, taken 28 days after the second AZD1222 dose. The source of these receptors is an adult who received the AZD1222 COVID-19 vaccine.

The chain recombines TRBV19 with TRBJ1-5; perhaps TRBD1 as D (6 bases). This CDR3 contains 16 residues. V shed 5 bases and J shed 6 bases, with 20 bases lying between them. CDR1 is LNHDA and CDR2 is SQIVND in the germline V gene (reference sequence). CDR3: CASSHSRGGTGQPQHF. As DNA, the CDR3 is TGTGCCAGTAGTCACTCAAGAGGGGGTACGGGTCAGCCCCAGCATTTT.

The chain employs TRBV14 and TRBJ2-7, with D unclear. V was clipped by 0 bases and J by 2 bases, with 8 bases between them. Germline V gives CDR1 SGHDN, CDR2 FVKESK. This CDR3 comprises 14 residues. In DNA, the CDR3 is TGTGCCAGCAGCCAAGATTTGGGTCCCTACGAGCAGTACTTC. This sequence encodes CASSQDLGPYEQYF.

CDR3: CAIRGLAGAEQFF. DNA of the CDR3: TGTGCCATCAGAGGACTAGCGGGAGCTGAGCAGTTCTTC. This chain uses TRBV10-3 with TRBJ2-1; 13 bases agree with TRBD2. After removal of 6 bases from V and 9 bases from J, the junction contained 2 bases not matched to a gene. CDR3 length equals 13 residues. Per germline, CDR1 ENHRY and CDR2 SYGVKD.

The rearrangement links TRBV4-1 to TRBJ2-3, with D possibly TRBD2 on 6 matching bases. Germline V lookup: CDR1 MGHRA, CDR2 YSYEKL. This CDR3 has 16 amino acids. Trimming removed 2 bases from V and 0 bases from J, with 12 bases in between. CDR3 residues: CASSQYGRGSTDTQYF. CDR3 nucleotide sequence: TGCGCCAGCAGCCAATATGGGCGGGGAAGCACAGATACGCAGTATTTT.

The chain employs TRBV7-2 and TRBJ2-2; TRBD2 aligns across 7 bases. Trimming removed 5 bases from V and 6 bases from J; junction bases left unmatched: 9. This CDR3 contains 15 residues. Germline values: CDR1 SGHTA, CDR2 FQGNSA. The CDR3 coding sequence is TGTGCCAGCAGCCGGACCTCCCGGGGGGCCGGGGAGCTGTTTTTT. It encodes CASSRTSRGAGELFF.

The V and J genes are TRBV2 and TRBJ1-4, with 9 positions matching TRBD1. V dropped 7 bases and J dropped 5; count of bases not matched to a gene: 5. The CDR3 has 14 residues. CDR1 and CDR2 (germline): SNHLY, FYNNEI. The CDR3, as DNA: TGTGCCAGCATCGCGGGACAGGGCAATGAAAAACTGTTTTTT. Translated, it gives CASIAGQGNEKLFF.

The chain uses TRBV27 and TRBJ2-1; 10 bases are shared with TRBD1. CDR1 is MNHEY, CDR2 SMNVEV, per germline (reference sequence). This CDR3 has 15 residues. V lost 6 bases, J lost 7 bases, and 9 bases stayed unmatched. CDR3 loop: CASRTRDRGENEQFF. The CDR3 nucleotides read TGTGCCAGCAGGACCCGGGACAGGGGCGAAAATGAGCAGTTCTTC.

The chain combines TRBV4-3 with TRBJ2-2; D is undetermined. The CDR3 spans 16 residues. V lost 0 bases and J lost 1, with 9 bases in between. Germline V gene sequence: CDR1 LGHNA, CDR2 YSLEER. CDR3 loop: CASSQDWHLNTGELFF. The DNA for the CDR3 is TGCGCCAGCAGCCAAGACTGGCACCTGAACACCGGGGAGCTGTTTTTT.

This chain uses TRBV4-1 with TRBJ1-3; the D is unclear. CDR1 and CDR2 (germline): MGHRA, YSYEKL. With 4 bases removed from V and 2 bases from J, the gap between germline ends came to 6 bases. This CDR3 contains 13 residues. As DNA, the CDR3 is TGCGCCAGCAGCCCTGGAGCTGGAAACACCATATATTTT. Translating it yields CASSPGAGNTIYF.

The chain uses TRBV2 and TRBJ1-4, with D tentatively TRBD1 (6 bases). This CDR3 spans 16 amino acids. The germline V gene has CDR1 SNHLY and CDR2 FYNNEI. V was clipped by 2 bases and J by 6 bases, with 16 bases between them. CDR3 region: CASSENLQGLDEKLFF. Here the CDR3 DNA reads TGTGCCAGCAGTGAAAACTTACAGGGCCTGGATGAAAAACTGTTTTTT. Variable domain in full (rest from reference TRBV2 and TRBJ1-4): EPEVTQTPSHQVTQMGQEVILRCVPISNHLYFYWYRQILGQKVEFLVSFYNNEISEKSEIFDDQFSVERPDGSNFTLKIRSTKLEDSAMYFCASSENLQGLDEKLFFGSGTQLSVL.

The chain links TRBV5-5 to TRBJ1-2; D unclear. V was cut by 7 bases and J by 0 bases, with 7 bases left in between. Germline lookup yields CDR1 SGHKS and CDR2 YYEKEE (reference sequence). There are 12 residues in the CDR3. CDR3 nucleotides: TGTGCCAGCTCCACGGCTAACTATGGCTACACCTTC. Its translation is CASSTANYGYTF.

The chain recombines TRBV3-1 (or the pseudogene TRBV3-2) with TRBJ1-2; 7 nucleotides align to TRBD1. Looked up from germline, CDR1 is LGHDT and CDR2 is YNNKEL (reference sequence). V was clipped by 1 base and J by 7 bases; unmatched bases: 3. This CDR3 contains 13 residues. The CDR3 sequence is CASSQGTGGGYTF. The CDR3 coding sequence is TGTGCCAGCAGCCAAGGGACAGGCGGTGGCTACACCTTC.

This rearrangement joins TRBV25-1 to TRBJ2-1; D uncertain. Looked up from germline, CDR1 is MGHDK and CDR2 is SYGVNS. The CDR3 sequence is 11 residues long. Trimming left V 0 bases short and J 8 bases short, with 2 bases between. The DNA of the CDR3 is TGTGCCAGCAGTGAATATCATGAGCAGTTCTTC. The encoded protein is CASSEYHEQFF.

The chain's CDR3 is CSGGQGYGANVLTF. CDR3 nucleotide sequence: TGCAGCGGTGGACAGGGTTATGGGGCCAACGTCCTGACTTTC. The chain uses TRBV29-1 and TRBJ2-6, with 8 bases fitting TRBD1. Trimming took 7 bases from V and 3 from J; bases not matched to a gene: 5. The CDR3 length is 14 residues. Germline lookup yields CDR1 SQVTM and CDR2 ANQGSEA.

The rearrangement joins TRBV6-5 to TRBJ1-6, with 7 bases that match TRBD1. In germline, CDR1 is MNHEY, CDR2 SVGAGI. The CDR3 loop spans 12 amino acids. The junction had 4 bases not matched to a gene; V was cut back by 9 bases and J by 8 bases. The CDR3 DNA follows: TGTGCCAGTACAGGGGTCGATTCACCCCTCCACTTT. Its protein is CASTGVDSPLHF.

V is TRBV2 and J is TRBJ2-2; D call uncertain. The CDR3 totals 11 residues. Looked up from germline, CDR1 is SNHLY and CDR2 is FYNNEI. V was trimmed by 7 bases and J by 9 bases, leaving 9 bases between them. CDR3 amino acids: CASTPARELFF. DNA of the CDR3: TGTGCCAGCACCCCGGCGCGGGAGCTGTTTTTT.

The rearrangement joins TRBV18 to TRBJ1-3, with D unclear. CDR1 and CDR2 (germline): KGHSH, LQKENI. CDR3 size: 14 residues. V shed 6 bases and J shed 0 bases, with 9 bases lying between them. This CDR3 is CASSSDLSGNTIYF. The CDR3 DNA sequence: TGTGCCAGCTCGTCGGACCTCTCTGGAAACACCATATATTTT.

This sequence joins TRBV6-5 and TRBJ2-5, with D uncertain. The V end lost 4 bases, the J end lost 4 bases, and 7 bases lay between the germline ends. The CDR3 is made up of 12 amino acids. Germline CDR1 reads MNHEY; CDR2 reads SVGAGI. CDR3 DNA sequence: TGTGCCAGCAGTTCCCTAGGAGAGACCCAGTACTTC. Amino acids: CASSSLGETQYF.

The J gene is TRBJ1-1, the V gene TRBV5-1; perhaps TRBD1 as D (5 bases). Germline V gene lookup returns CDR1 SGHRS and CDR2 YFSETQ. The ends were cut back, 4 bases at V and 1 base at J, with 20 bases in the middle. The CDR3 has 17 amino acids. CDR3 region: CASSPGQSNPRNTEAFF. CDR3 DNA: TGCGCCAGCAGCCCAGGACAAAGTAATCCGAGGAACACTGAAGCTTTCTTT. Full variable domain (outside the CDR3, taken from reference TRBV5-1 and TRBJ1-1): KAGVTQTPRYLIKTRGQQVTLSCSPISGHRSVSWYQQTPGQGLQFLFEYFSETQRNKGNFPGRFSGRQFSNSRSEMNVSTLELGDSALYLCASSPGQSNPRNTEAFFGQGTRLTVV.

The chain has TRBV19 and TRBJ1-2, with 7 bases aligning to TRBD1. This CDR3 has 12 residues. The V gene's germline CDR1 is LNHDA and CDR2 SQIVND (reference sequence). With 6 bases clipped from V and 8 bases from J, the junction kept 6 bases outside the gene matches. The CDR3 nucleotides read TGTGCCAGTAGCGACAGGGAGGACGGCTACACCTTC. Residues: CASSDREDGYTF.

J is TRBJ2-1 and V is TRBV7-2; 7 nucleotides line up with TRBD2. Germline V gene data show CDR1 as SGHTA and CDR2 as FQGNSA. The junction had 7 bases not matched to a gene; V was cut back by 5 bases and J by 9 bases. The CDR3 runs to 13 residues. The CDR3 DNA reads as TGTGCCAGCAGCAGTGGACTAGAAGTTGAGCAGTTCTTC. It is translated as CASSSGLEVEQFF.